The clone carrying this T cell receptor (beta chain) was seen a handful of times. Antigen specificity is unknown. TCR alpha and TCR beta cDNA libraries with sample barcodes and UMIs came from 5'RACE using constant-segment primers. MiXCR, run by TCRdb on the 5' RACE reads, gives a single entry per CDR3 protein. The sample has 120,000 or so distinct CDR3 sequences; over 15% are singletons. Germline CDR1 LNHNV, CDR2 YYDKDF (reference sequence). V lost 3 bases and J lost 1; bases outside the gene matches: 0. There are 14 residues in the CDR3. This entry is derived from a study of T-cell memory formation after mild COVID-19. Overall study findings and caveats: Some clones that responded were present in memory (sampled pre-infection), which suggests cross-reactive memory joined.

Material: PBMCs or a T cell subset sorted from them (not recorded which). The receptor was isolated from a man younger than 35 who had mild COVID-19 (a few samples of this study predate the infection). Cell type and time point are not known. This chain connects TRBV15 to TRBJ2-3; 8 bases agree with TRBD1. The DNA for the CDR3 is TGTGCCACCAGCAGGGACAGGGGCACAGATACGCAGTATTTT. It codes for CATSRDRGTDTQYF.